This TCR beta chain derives from a study of blood T cell repertoires in COVID-19. Germline-derived CDR1 and CDR2 are MNHEY and SVGAGI. CDR3 size: 13 residues. Trimming cost V 7 bases and J 6 bases; bases outside gene matches: 7. This clone was detected only once. Clones were sequenced by immunoSEQ multiplex PCR, and TCRdb holds only the in-frame ones, with some missing. The repertoire holds 150,000 to 200,000 clones, about 90% seen once, with about 22% in the top ten. The gene calls are TRBV6-5 and TRBJ1-2; TRBD1 matches 8 bases. Sequencing was carried out using peripheral blood. The receptor comes from a man between 60 and 75 years old with active or convalescent COVID-19. The CDR3 coding sequence is TGTGCCAGCAAGAGACAGGGGAGAAATGGCTACACCTTC. Translating it yields CASKRQGRNGYTF.